Following are 20 T cell receptor beta chains from one sample sequenced in a study. The repertoire was sequenced with immunoSEQ multiplex PCR; TCRdb's copy has only in-frame clones and lacks some. This table has about 68,000 clones, 80% to 95% appearing once. Material for sequencing was PBMCs. The receptors shown here come from a middle-aged man with rheumatoid arthritis.

V is TRBV15 and J is TRBJ2-1; possibly TRBD2 for D (6 bases). V was pared by 0 bases and J by 10 bases, with 16 bases between. This CDR3 has 15 residues. Germline lookup yields CDR1 LNHNV and CDR2 YYDKDF (reference sequence). CDR3 sequence (DNA): TGTGCCACCAGCAGAGATTCGGGAGCCGTAGGGGAGCAGTTCTTC. Protein sequence: CATSRDSGAVGEQFF.

The V and J genes are TRBV5-1 and TRBJ2-4; D might be TRBD2 (5 bases). The germline V and J ends were trimmed by 7 bases and 1 base, with 15 bases remaining between them. CDR1 and CDR2 (germline): SGHRS, YFSETQ. The CDR3 consists of 15 residues. CDR3 protein: CASAREEAAKNIQYF. DNA of the CDR3: TGCGCCAGCGCCAGAGAGGAGGCGGCCAAAAACATTCAGTACTTC. The whole variable domain, remainder taken from reference TRBV5-1 and TRBJ2-4, is KAGVTQTPRYLIKTRGQQVTLSCSPISGHRSVSWYQQTPGQGLQFLFEYFSETQRNKGNFPGRFSGRQFSNSRSEMNVSTLELGDSALYLCASAREEAAKNIQYFGAGTRLSVL.

The rearrangement links TRBV20-1 to TRBJ2-7; no clear D. Germline lookup yields CDR1 DFQATT and CDR2 SNEGSKA (reference sequence). Trimming left V 6 bases short and J 3 bases short, with 9 bases between. CDR3 length equals 11 residues. The CDR3 sequence is CSAAPGYEQYF. DNA of the CDR3: TGCAGTGCAGCCCCCGGCTACGAGCAGTACTTC.

This clone was counted once. This rearrangement joins TRBV6-5 to TRBJ2-1, with D perhaps TRBD1 (6 bases). Germline-derived CDR1 and CDR2 are MNHEY and SVGAGI. The CDR3 totals 15 residues. V was trimmed by 6 bases and J by 4 bases, leaving 16 bases between them. CDR3 sequence reads: CASRKEGQGYNEQFF. As DNA, the CDR3 is TGTGCCAGCAGGAAAGAGGGACAAGGGTACAATGAGCAGTTCTTC.

This chain joins TRBV7-9 and TRBJ1-2; a possible D gene is TRBD1 (6 bases). Germline loops: CDR1 SEHNR, CDR2 FQNEAQ (reference sequence). Deletions cut 5 bases from V and 4 bases from J, with 20 bases between. The CDR3 has 16 amino acids. The CDR3 sequence: CASSPGPGAQGYGYTF. The CDR3 DNA reads as TGTGCCAGCAGCCCCGGTCCGGGGGCGCAAGGCTATGGCTACACCTTC. The variable domain in full, completed from reference TRBV7-9 and TRBJ1-2, reads DTGVSQNPRHKITKRGQNVTFRCDPISEHNRLYWYRQTLGQGPEFLTYFQNEAQLEKSRLLSDRFSAERPKGSFSTLEIQRTEQGDSAMYLCASSPGPGAQGYGYTFGSGTRLTVV.

The V gene is TRBV5-1, the J gene TRBJ2-5, with D maybe TRBD2 (6 bases). Trimming cost V 4 bases and J 3 bases, with 19 bases left between them. This CDR3 contains 16 residues. Germline V gene lookup returns CDR1 SGHRS and CDR2 YFSETQ. CDR3 nucleotide sequence: TGCGCCAGCAGCCAACCCCGGGACTTAAATAAAGAGACCCAGTACTTC. As protein: CASSQPRDLNKETQYF.

The chain carries TRBV5-1 and TRBJ2-3; TRBD2 matches 14 bases. The CDR3 covers 18 residues. J gave up 3 bases and V 4 bases, and 10 bases lay outside the gene matches. Germline V lookup: CDR1 SGHRS, CDR2 YFSETQ. CDR3 residues: CASSPPGLAGVGTDTQYF. The DNA for the CDR3 is TGCGCCAGCAGCCCTCCGGGACTAGCGGGAGTTGGGACAGATACGCAGTATTTT.

This sequence joins TRBV24-1 and TRBJ1-2; D is unclear. Deletions cut 3 bases from V and 0 bases from J, with 10 bases between. The CDR3 is 15 residues long. Germline CDR1 KGHDR, CDR2 SFDVKD. The CDR3 DNA sequence: TGTGCCACCAGTGATCCCGTTTCAGCTAACTATGGCTACACCTTC. This gives the protein CATSDPVSANYGYTF.

The genes are TRBV28 and TRBJ1-6, with 9 bases fitting TRBD1. Germline loops: CDR1 MDHEN, CDR2 SYDVKM. V was pared by 4 bases and J by 9 bases, with 4 bases of the junction left unmatched. The CDR3 spans 14 residues. CDR3 protein: CASSWDRVASPLHF. For the CDR3, the DNA is TGTGCCAGCAGTTGGGACAGGGTGGCTTCACCCCTCCACTTT. Supplemented by reference TRBV28 and TRBJ1-6, the full variable domain reads DVKVTQSSRYLVKRTGEKVFLECVQDMDHENMFWYRQDPGLGLRLIYFSYDVKMKEKGDIPEGYSVSREKKERFSLILESASTNQTSMYLCASSWDRVASPLHFGNGTRLTVT.

J is TRBJ2-3 and V is TRBV19; D may be TRBD1 or TRBD2 (5 bases each). V lost 6 bases and J lost 0, with 16 bases in between. This CDR3 has 16 residues. CDR1 LNHDA and CDR2 SQIVND come from the germline V gene (reference sequence). The CDR3: CASSRWGSGSTDTQYF. The DNA for the CDR3 is TGTGCCAGTAGCCGCTGGGGGAGTGGGAGCACAGATACGCAGTATTTT.

The chain uses TRBV3-1 (or the pseudogene TRBV3-2) and TRBJ1-5; no clear D. Trimming pared 1 base from V and 1 base from J, leaving 11 bases between. This CDR3 spans 16 amino acids. The germline gives CDR1 LGHDT, CDR2 YNNKEL (reference sequence). The DNA of the CDR3 is TGTGCCAGCAGCCAAGGGACCACGGCGAGCAATCAGCCCCAGCATTTT. Amino acids: CASSQGTTASNQPQHF.

The rearrangement joins TRBV5-1 to TRBJ2-1; a possible D gene is TRBD2 (5 bases). The CDR3 has 15 amino acids. CDR1 and CDR2 from the germline V gene are SGHRS and YFSETQ. Trimming removed 4 bases from V and 0 bases from J, with 11 bases in between. The chain's CDR3 is CASSVDLSSYNEQFF. The DNA for the CDR3 is TGCGCCAGCAGCGTGGACTTGAGCTCCTACAATGAGCAGTTCTTC.

This clone was recorded once. The chain recombines TRBV9 with TRBJ1-5; tentative D call: TRBD1 (5 bases). This CDR3 comprises 15 residues. Trimming left V 4 bases short and J 3 bases short, with 14 bases between. Germline V CDR1 and CDR2: SGDLS, YYNGEE. CDR3 region: CASSPSLDINQPQHF. CDR3 DNA: TGTGCCAGCAGCCCATCCCTGGACATCAATCAGCCCCAGCATTTT.

The CDR3 sequence is CASSSSGLAGAHNEQFF. DNA for the CDR3: TGTGCCAGCAGCTCTTCCGGACTAGCGGGGGCTCACAATGAGCAGTTCTTC. This chain uses TRBV7-6 with TRBJ2-1; 13 nucleotides agree with TRBD2. Trimming cost V 4 bases and J 5 bases; bases outside gene matches: 8. The CDR3 totals 17 residues. The germline V gene has CDR1 SGHVS and CDR2 FNYEAQ.

The V call is TRBV28, the J call TRBJ1-5; D remains unclear. The CDR3 consists of 13 residues. Germline V gives CDR1 MDHEN, CDR2 SYDVKM. Trimming removed 2 bases from V and 4 bases from J, with 6 bases in between. The CDR3 protein is CASSLQENQPQHF. Here the CDR3 DNA reads TGTGCCAGCAGTTTACAGGAAAATCAGCCCCAGCATTTT.

The J gene is TRBJ2-2, the V gene TRBV7-2, with 10 nucleotides matching TRBD2. The CDR3 length is 19 residues. V dropped 2 bases and J dropped 0; count of bases not matched to a gene: 9. CDR1 and CDR2 (germline): SGHTA, FQGNSA. Here the CDR3 DNA reads TGTGCCAGCAGCTTATTATCTCTGACTAGCGGGTCGAACACCGGGGAGCTGTTTTTT. It specifies CASSLLSLTSGSNTGELFF.

The chain recombines TRBV27 with TRBJ2-7, with D perhaps assigned TRBD1 or TRBD2 (5 bases each). Trimming removed 6 bases from V and 6 bases from J, with 18 bases in between. Germline CDR1 MNHEY, CDR2 SMNVEV (reference sequence). This CDR3 has 14 amino acids. The CDR3 DNA follows: TGTGCCAGCAGCCCGTGGGGGAAGGGGCTCGAGCAGTACTTC. Encoded protein: CASSPWGKGLEQYF.

The chain joins TRBV24-1 to TRBJ2-1; possibly TRBD1 for D (6 bases). The germline V gene encodes CDR1 KGHDR and CDR2 SFDVKD. Trimming took off 2 bases at V and 16 bases at J, with 20 bases between the two ends. The CDR3 has 14 residues. The CDR3 nucleotides are TGTGCCACCAGTGATTGGGCTGGGGGCCCGAGGTACTTCTTC. It is translated as CATSDWAGGPRYFF.

The chain is built from TRBV5-8 and TRBJ1-1; TRBD1 matches 7 bases. This CDR3 region has 16 residues. Germline CDR1 is SGHTS and CDR2 is YDEGEE. Unmatched junction bases numbered 9, after V lost 4 bases and J lost 0 bases. The CDR3 DNA reads as TGTGCCAGCAGCATTGGGACAGAACTCATGAACACTGAAGCTTTCTTT. Its protein product is CASSIGTELMNTEAFF.

V gene TRBV13 combines with J gene TRBJ1-3; no definite D call. The CDR3 sequence is 15 residues long. Trimming cost V 1 base and J 0 bases, with 7 bases left between them. CDR1 and CDR2 (germline): PRHDT, FYEKMQ (reference sequence). The CDR3 region is CASSLEGASGNTIYF. CDR3 nucleotides: TGTGCCAGCAGCTTAGAGGGAGCCTCTGGAAACACCATATATTTT.